The 18 T cell receptor beta chains below come from one sample, sequenced in a study of patients and donors after allogeneic stem cell transplantation. TCRdb re-called the RT-PCR reads with MiXCR, one entry per CDR3 protein. There are more than 850,000 distinct CDR3 sequences in the sample; around 17% occur only once, and roughly 6.4% lies in the top ten. The sequencing input was blood, either unsorted or a sorted T cell fraction (not recorded which). These TCRs come from a human donor who was either an allogeneic HSCT recipient or a stem cell or donor lymphocyte infusion donor (not recorded which). It is not recorded whose cells these are; they may come from a transplant donor.

This clonotype was recorded a few times. V and J are TRBV28 and TRBJ2-2; D assignment may be TRBD1 or TRBD2 (5 bases each). The CDR3 extends over 15 amino acids. V was clipped by 5 bases and J by 5 bases, with 15 bases between them. Germline assignment: CDR1 MDHEN and CDR2 SYDVKM. CDR3 loop: CASSTGTLGTGELFF. Written as DNA, the CDR3 is TGTGCCAGCAGTACGGGGACCCTGGGGACCGGGGAGCTGTTTTTT.

CDR3 region: CSASHRAEYEQYF. The CDR3 DNA sequence: TGCAGTGCTAGCCACAGGGCTGAGTACGAGCAGTACTTC. The chain carries TRBV20-1 and TRBJ2-7; possibly TRBD1 for D (6 bases). CDR3 length: 13 amino acids. Trimming took off 3 bases at V and 4 bases at J, with 13 bases between the two ends. Germline V gene sequence: CDR1 DFQATT, CDR2 SNEGSKA (reference sequence).

The gene calls are TRBV3-1 and TRBJ2-7; D uncertain. The CDR3 is 13 amino acids. V dropped 1 base and J dropped 5 bases, with 9 bases sitting between them. Germline V gene data show CDR1 as LGHDT and CDR2 as YNNKEL (reference sequence). As DNA, the CDR3 is TGTGCCAGCAGCCAAGTGGTTTCCAACGAGCAGTACTTC. This gives the protein CASSQVVSNEQYF.

This chain uses TRBV2 with TRBJ2-7, with TRBD2 matching 10 bases. Trimming cost V 7 bases and J 2 bases; bases outside gene matches: 8. Germline V gene sequence: CDR1 SNHLY, CDR2 FYNNEI. The CDR3 spans 15 residues. The CDR3 region has the DNA TGTGCCAGCAAAAATGGACTAGCGGAGGCCTACGAGCAGTACTTC. It encodes CASKNGLAEAYEQYF.

This chain uses TRBV6-1 with TRBJ2-3; D unclear. Deletions cut 6 bases from V and 5 bases from J, with 18 bases between. The CDR3 has 15 residues. Germline V gene lookup returns CDR1 MNHNS and CDR2 SASEGT. The CDR3 region has the DNA TGTGCCAGCAGGCCCCGTCGTGGAATTCTAGATACGCAGTATTTT. It is translated as CASRPRRGILDTQYF.

This clonotype was detected many times. The J gene is TRBJ2-2, the V gene TRBV12-3 or TRBV12-4; D gene uncertain. V lost 4 bases and J 3 bases, leaving 3 bases between the germline ends. The CDR3 consists of 12 residues. The CDR3 sequence is CASSWYTGELFF. In nucleotides, the CDR3 is TGTGCCAGCAGTTGGTACACCGGGGAGCTGTTTTTT.

J is TRBJ2-1 and V is TRBV6-5; no clear D gene. CDR1 is MNHEY, CDR2 SVGAGI, per germline. V gave up 4 bases and J gave up 4 bases, with 17 bases separating them. The CDR3 covers 16 residues. CDR3 coding DNA: TGTGCCAGCAGTTCATCTCTTGACTCATTATACAATGAGCAGTTCTTC. Residues: CASSSSLDSLYNEQFF.

The sample holds a few counts of this clonotype. This chain joins TRBV18 and TRBJ1-1; D gene unclear. The CDR3 loop spans 16 amino acids. Germline V gene sequence: CDR1 KGHSH, CDR2 LQKENI. The germline V and J ends were trimmed by 1 base and 7 bases, with 19 bases remaining between them. The CDR3 loop is CASSPLDFVRVSEAFF. CDR3 nucleotide sequence: TGTGCCAGCTCACCACTTGACTTTGTGAGGGTTAGTGAAGCTTTCTTT.

This clonotype has a handful of counts. The chain employs TRBV29-1 and TRBJ2-5; D ambiguous. V was shortened by 4 bases and J by 3 bases, with 9 bases between the two germline ends. Germline CDR1 is SQVTM and CDR2 is ANQGSEA. The CDR3 loop spans 12 amino acids. CDR3 DNA sequence: TGCAGCGTTGTGGTGGGAAAAGAGACCCAGTACTTC. Translating gives CSVVVGKETQYF.

The rearrangement uses TRBV15 and TRBJ1-5; unclear D gene. Germline V CDR1 and CDR2: LNHNV, YYDKDF (reference sequence). This CDR3 spans 16 amino acids. Trimming removed 0 bases at V and 0 bases at J, with 9 bases between. Here the CDR3 reads CATSRDPKNSNQPQHF. CDR3 sequence (DNA): TGTGCCACCAGCAGAGATCCCAAGAATAGCAATCAGCCCCAGCATTTT. The whole variable domain, remainder taken from reference TRBV15 and TRBJ1-5, is DAMVIQNPRYQVTQFGKPVTLSCSQTLNHNVMYWYQQKSSQAPKLLFHYYDKDFNNEADTPDNFQSRRPNTSFCFLDIRSPGLGDTAMYLCATSRDPKNSNQPQHFGDGTRLSIL.

V usage is TRBV24-1 and J usage is TRBJ2-1, with D tentatively TRBD2 (5 bases). Trimming left V 0 bases short and J 7 bases short, with 12 bases between. The length of the CDR3 is 15 residues. The germline V gene encodes CDR1 KGHDR and CDR2 SFDVKD. The chain's CDR3 is CATSDLQAVGNEQFF. The CDR3 DNA is TGTGCCACCAGTGATTTGCAAGCGGTGGGGAATGAGCAGTTCTTC.

This clonotype was observed a few times. The chain uses TRBV20-1 and TRBJ2-3; tentative D call: TRBD2 (7 bases). Germline-derived CDR1 and CDR2 are DFQATT and SNEGSKA (reference sequence). V lost 6 bases and J 3 bases, leaving 13 bases between the germline ends. The length of the CDR3 is 13 residues. Here the CDR3 DNA reads TGCAGTGCAAACGGGGGGCTAACAGATACGCAGTATTTT. Its protein is CSANGGLTDTQYF.

The chain joins TRBV29-1 to TRBJ1-2; D gene uncertain. The CDR3 is 11 residues long. The V and J ends lost 5 bases and 7 bases respectively, with 11 bases between them. Germline CDR1 is SQVTM and CDR2 is ANQGSEA. CDR3 sequence reads: CSVRERRGYTF. CDR3 nucleotides: TGCAGCGTTCGCGAGCGGCGTGGCTACACCTTC.

V usage is TRBV18 and J usage is TRBJ2-7; 13 nucleotides match TRBD2. The germline V gene encodes CDR1 KGHSH and CDR2 LQKENI. V lost 6 bases, J lost 6 bases, and 11 bases stayed unmatched. The CDR3 covers 16 residues. CDR3 sequence (DNA): TGTGCCAGCTCGCCTCAGAACGGACTAGCGGGAGTCGAGCAGTACTTC. This sequence encodes CASSPQNGLAGVEQYF. The full variable domain, with the rest looked up from reference TRBV18 and TRBJ2-7, is NAGVMQNPRHLVRRRGQEARLRCSPMKGHSHVYWYRQLPEEGLKFMVYLQKENIIDESGMPKERFSAEFPKEGPSILRIQQVVRGDSAAYFCASSPQNGLAGVEQYFGPGTRLTVT.

This chain uses TRBV4-1 with TRBJ2-5, with no clear D. The CDR3 runs to 14 residues. Germline V gene lookup returns CDR1 MGHRA and CDR2 YSYEKL. Trimming left V 4 bases short and J 5 bases short, with 14 bases between. CDR3 nucleotides: TGCGCCAGCAGCCGAATACACGGAACGGAGACCCAGTACTTC. It codes for CASSRIHGTETQYF.

This chain links TRBV4-2 with TRBJ1-5, with D perhaps TRBD1 (6 bases). Trimming shortened V by 0 bases and J by 4 bases, and 10 bases separated the two germline ends. The CDR3 has 15 amino acids. Germline CDR1 reads LGHNA; CDR2 reads YNFKEQ. DNA for the CDR3: TGTGCCAGCAGCCAAGATTACAGGGAAAATCAGCCCCAGCATTTT. This sequence encodes CASSQDYRENQPQHF.

This chain joins TRBV20-1 and TRBJ2-5; possible D gene TRBD1, 6 bases. V was pared by 3 bases and J by 2 bases, with 16 bases between. The CDR3 spans 15 residues. Germline CDR1 and CDR2: DFQATT and SNEGSKA (reference sequence). The CDR3 spells CSARVPDRIQETQYF. The CDR3 coding sequence is TGCAGTGCTAGGGTTCCGGACAGAATTCAAGAGACCCAGTACTTC.

The chain has TRBV6-2 or TRBV6-3 and TRBJ2-3, with D uncertain. Trimming took 7 bases from V and 0 from J, leaving 8 bases between them. This CDR3 comprises 13 residues. The germline CDR1 and CDR2 sequences are MNHEY and SVGEGT. The CDR3 reads CASKELSTDTQYF. Here the CDR3 DNA reads TGTGCCAGCAAGGAATTGAGCACAGATACGCAGTATTTT.